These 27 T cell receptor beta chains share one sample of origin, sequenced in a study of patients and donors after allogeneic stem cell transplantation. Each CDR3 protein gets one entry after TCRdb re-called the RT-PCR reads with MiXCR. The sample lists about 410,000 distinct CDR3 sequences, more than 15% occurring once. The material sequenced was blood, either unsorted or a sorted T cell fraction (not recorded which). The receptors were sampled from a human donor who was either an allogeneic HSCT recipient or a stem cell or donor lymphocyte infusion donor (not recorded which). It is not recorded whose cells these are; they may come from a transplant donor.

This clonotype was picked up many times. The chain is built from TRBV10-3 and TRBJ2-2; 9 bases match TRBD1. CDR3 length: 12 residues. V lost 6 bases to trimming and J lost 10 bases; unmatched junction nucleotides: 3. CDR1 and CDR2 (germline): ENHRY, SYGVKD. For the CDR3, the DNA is TGTGCCATCAGACAGGGGGCTGAGGAGCTGTTTTTT. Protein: CAIRQGAEELFF.

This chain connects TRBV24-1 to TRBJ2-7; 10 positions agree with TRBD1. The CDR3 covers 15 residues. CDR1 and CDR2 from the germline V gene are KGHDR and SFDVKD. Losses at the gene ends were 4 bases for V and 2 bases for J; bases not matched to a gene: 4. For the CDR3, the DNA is TGTGCCACCAGTGACCCCGGGACAGGGGCCTACGAGCAGTACTTC. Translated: CATSDPGTGAYEQYF.

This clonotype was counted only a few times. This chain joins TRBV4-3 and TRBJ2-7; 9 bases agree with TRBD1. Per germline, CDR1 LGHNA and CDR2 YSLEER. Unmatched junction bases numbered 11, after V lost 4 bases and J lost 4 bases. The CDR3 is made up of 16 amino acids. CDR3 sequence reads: CASSRLRDRVLYEQYF. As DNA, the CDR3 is TGCGCCAGCAGCCGCCTCCGGGACAGGGTATTATACGAGCAGTACTTC.

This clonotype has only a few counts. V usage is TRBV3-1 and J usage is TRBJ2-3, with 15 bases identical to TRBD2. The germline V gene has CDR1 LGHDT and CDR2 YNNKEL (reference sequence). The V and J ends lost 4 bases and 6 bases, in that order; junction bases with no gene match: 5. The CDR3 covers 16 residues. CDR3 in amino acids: CASSPWTSGGADTQYF. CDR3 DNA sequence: TGTGCCAGCAGCCCCTGGACTAGCGGGGGGGCGGATACGCAGTATTTT.

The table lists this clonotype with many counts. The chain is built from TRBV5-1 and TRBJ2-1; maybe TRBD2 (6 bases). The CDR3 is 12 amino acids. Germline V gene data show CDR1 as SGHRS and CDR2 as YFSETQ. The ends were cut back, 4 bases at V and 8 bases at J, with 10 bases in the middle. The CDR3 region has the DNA TGCGCCAGCAGCCAACAGCGGGATGAGCAGTTCTTC. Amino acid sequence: CASSQQRDEQFF. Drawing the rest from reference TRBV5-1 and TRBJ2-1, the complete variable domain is KAGVTQTPRYLIKTRGQQVTLSCSPISGHRSVSWYQQTPGQGLQFLFEYFSETQRNKGNFPGRFSGRQFSNSRSEMNVSTLELGDSALYLCASSQQRDEQFFGPGTRLTVL.

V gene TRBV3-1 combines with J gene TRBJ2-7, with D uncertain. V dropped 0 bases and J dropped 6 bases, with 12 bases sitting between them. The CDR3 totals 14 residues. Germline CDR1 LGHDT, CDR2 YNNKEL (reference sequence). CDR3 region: CASSQEGLVSEQYF. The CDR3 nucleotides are TGTGCCAGCAGCCAAGAGGGCCTGGTTAGCGAGCAGTACTTC.

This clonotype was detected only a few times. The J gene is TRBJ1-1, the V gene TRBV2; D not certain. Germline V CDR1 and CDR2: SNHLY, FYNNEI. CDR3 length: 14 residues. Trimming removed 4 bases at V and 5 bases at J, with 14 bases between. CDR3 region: CASSGEAMATEAFF. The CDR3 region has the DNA TGTGCCAGCAGTGGGGAAGCGATGGCGACTGAAGCTTTCTTT.

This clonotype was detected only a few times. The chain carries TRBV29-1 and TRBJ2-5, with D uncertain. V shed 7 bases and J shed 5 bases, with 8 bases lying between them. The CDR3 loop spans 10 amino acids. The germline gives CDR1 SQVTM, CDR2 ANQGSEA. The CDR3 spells CSGQAETQYF. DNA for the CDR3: TGCAGCGGGCAAGCGGAGACCCAGTACTTC.

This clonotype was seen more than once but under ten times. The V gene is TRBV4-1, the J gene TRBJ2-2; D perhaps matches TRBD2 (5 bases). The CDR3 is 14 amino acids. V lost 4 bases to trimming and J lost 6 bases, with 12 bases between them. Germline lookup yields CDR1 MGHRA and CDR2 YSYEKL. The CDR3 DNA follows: TGCGCCAGCAGCCGCTTGGGAGCTGCCGGGGAGCTGTTTTTT. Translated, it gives CASSRLGAAGELFF.

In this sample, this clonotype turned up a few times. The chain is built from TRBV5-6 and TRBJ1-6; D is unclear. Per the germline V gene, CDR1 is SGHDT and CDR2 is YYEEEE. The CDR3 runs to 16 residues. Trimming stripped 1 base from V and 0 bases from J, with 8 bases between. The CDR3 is CASSLPGSSYNSPLHF. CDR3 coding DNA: TGTGCCAGCAGCTTGCCGGGGAGCTCCTATAATTCACCCCTCCACTTT.

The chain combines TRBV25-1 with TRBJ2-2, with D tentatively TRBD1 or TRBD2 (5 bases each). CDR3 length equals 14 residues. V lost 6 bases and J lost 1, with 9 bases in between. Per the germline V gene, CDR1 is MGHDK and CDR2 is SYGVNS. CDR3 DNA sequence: TGTGCCAGCAGACGGGACCAGAACACCGGGGAGCTGTTTTTT. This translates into CASRRDQNTGELFF. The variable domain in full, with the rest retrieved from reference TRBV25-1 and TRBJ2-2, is EADIYQTPRYLVIGTGKKITLECSQTMGHDKMYWYQQDPGMELHLIHYSYGVNSTEKGDLSSESTVSRIRTEHFPLTLESARPSHTSQYLCASRRDQNTGELFFGEGSRLTVL.

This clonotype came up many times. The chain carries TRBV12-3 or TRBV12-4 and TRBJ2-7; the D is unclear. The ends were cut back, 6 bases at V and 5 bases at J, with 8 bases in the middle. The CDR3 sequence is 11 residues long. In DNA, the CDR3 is TGTGCCAGCAGCCGCCTGGACGAGCAGTACTTC. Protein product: CASSRLDEQYF.

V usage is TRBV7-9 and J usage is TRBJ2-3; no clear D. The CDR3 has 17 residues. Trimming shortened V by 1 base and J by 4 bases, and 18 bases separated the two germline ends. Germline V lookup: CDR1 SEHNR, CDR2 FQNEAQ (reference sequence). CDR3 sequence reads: CASSLVVRPTVPDTQYF. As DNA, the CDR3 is TGTGCCAGCAGCTTAGTGGTGAGGCCAACAGTCCCAGATACGCAGTATTTT.

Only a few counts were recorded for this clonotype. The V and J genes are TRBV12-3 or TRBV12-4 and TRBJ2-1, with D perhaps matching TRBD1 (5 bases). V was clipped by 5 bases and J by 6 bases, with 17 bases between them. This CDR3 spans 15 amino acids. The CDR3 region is CASSLQEGRINEQFF. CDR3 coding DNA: TGTGCCAGCAGTCTACAGGAAGGACGTATCAATGAGCAGTTCTTC.

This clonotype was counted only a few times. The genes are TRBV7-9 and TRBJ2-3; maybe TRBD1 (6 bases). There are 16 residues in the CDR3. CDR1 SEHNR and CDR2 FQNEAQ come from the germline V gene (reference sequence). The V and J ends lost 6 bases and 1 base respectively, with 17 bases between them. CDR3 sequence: CASRPPLGGGTDTQYF. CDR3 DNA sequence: TGTGCCAGCAGACCCCCCTTAGGGGGTGGCACAGATACGCAGTATTTT.

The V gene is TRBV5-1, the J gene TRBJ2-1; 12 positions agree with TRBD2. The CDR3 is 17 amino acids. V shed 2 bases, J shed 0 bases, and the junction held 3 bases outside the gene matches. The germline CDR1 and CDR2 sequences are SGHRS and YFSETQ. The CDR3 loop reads CASSFRLAGDSYNEQFF. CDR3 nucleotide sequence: TGCGCCAGCAGCTTTCGACTAGCGGGAGACTCCTACAATGAGCAGTTCTTC.

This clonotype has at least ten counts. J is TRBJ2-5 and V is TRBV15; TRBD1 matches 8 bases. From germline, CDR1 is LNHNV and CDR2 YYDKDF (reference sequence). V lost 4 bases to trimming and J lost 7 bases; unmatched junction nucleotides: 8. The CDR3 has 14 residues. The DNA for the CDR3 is TGTGCCACCAGCAAGGACAGGGTAATGGTGACCCAGTACTTC. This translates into CATSKDRVMVTQYF.

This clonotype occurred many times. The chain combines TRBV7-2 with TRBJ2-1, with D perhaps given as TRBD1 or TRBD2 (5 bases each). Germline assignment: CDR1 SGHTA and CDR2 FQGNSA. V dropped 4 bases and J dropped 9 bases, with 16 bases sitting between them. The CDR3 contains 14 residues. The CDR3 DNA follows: TGTGCCAGCAGCTCAGGGACCTTTAGGGCTGAGCAGTTCTTC. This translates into CASSSGTFRAEQFF.

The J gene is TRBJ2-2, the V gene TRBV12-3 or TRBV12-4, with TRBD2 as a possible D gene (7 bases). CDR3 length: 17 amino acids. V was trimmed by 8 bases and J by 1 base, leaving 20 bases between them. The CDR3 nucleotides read TGTGCCAGCGGGGGCGGGAGCACTATTTTGAACACCGGGGAGCTGTTTTTT. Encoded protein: CASGGGSTILNTGELFF.

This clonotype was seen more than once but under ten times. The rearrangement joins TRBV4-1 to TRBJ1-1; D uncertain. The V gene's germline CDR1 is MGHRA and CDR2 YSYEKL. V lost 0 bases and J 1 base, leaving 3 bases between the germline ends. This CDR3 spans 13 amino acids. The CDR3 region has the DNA TGCGCCAGCAGCCAAGAATGGAACACTGAAGCTTTCTTT. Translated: CASSQEWNTEAFF.

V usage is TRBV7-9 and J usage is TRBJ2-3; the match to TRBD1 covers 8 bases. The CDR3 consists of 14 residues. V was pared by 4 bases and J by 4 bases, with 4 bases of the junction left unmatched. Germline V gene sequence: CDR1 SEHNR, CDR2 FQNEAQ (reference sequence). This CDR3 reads CASSSPGGADTQYF. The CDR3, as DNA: TGTGCCAGCAGCTCACCAGGGGGCGCAGATACGCAGTATTTT.

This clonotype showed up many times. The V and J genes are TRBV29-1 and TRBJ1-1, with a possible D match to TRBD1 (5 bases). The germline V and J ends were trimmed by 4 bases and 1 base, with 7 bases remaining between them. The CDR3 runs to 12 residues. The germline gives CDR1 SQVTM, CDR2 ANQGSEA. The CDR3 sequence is CSVGTQNTEAFF. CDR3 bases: TGCAGCGTTGGGACACAGAACACTGAAGCTTTCTTT.

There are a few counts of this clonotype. CDR3 sequence (DNA): TGCGCCAGCAGCCAAGATCTAGCGGGGGGGATTAGTACCGGGGAGCTGTTTTTT. Its protein product is CASSQDLAGGISTGELFF. V usage is TRBV4-3 and J usage is TRBJ2-2, with 12 bases fitting TRBD2. The CDR3 totals 18 residues. The V and J ends lost 0 bases and 5 bases, in that order; junction bases with no gene match: 7. CDR1 and CDR2 from the germline V gene are LGHNA and YSLEER.

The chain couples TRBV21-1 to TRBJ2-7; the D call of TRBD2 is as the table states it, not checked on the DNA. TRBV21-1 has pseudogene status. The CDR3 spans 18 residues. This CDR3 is CASSKEGASGSHTYEQYF. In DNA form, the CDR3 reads TGTGCCAGCAGCAAAGAAGGGGCTAGCGGGAGTCATACCTACGAGCAGTACTTC.

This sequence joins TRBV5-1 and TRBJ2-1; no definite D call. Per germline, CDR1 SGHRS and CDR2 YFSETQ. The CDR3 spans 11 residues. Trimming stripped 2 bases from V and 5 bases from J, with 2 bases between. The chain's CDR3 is CASSFDNEQFF. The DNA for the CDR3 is TGCGCCAGCAGCTTCGACAATGAGCAGTTCTTC.

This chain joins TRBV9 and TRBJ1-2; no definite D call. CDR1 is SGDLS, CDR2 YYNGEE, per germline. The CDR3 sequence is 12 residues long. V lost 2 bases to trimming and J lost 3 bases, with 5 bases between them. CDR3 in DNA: TGTGCCAGCAGCGTTACTGACTATGGCTACACCTTC. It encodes CASSVTDYGYTF.

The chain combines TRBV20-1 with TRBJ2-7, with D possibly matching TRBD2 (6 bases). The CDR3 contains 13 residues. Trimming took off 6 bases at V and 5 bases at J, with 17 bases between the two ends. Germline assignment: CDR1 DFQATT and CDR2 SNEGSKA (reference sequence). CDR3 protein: CSANRDSRDEQYF. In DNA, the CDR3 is TGCAGTGCCAACCGGGACTCCCGGGACGAGCAGTACTTC.